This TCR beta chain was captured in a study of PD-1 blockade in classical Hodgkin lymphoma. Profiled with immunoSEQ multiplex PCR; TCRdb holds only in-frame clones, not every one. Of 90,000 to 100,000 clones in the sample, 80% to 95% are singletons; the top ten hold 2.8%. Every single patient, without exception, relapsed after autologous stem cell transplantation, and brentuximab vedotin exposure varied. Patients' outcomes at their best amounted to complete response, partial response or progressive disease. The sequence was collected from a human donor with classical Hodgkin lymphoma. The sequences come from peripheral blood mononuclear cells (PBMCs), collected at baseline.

The CDR3 protein is CASSKAILLAGLAYEQYF. In DNA form, the CDR3 reads TGTGCCAGCAGCAAAGCGATCCTACTAGCGGGACTAGCCTACGAGCAGTACTTC. The genes are TRBV21-1 and TRBJ2-7; the DNA was not used to check the table's D call, TRBD2. TRBV21-1 counts as a pseudogene. The CDR3 runs to 18 residues.